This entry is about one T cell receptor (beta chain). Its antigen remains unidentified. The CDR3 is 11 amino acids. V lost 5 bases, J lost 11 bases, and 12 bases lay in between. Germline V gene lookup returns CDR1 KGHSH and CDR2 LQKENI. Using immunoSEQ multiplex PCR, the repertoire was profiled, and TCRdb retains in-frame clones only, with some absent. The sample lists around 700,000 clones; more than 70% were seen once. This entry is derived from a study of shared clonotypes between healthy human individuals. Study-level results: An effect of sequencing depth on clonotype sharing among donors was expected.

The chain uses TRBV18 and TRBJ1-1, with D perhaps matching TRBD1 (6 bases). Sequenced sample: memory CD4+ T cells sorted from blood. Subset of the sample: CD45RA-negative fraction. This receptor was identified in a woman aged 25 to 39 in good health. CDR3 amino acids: CASSAGEMAFF. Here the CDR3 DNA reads TGTGCCAGCTCAGCAGGGGAGATGGCTTTCTTT.